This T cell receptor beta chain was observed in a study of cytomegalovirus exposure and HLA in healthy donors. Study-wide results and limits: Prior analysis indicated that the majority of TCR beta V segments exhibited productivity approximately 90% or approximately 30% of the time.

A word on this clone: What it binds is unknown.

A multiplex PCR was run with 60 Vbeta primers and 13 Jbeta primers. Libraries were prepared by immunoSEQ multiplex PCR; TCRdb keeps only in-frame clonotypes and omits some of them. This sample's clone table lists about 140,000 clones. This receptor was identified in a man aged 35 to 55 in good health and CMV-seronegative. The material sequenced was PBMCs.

In DNA, the CDR3 is TGTGCCAGCAGCGTTAAGCCAGGGGGCACCGGGGAGCTGTTTTTT. Amino acids: CASSVKPGGTGELFF. The J gene is TRBJ2-2, the V gene TRBV7-7; 7 positions agree with TRBD1. Per the germline V gene, CDR1 is SSHAT and CDR2 is FNYEAQ (reference sequence). The CDR3 consists of 15 residues. V lost 5 bases, J lost 4 bases, and 7 bases stayed unmatched. Supplemented by reference TRBV7-7 and TRBJ2-2, the full variable domain reads GAGVSQSPRYKVTKRGQDVTLRCDPISSHATLYWYQQALGQGPEFLTYFNYEAQPDKSGLPSDRFSAERPEGSISTLTIQRTEQRDSAMYRCASSVKPGGTGELFFGEGSRLTVL.